The rows below give T cell receptor beta chains drawn from one sample of a study of OX40 agonist ivuxolimab in advanced cancers. Profiling relied on immunoSEQ multiplex PCR, and the TCRdb table lists in-frame clones only, not all of them. The table includes 40,000 or so clones, about 89% detected once. This sample comprised CD4+ or CD8+ T cells sorted from blood, obtained in a trial of the OX40 agonist ivuxolimab. Receptors originate from an adult with an advanced solid tumor such as melanoma, head and neck, liver or kidney cancer. Both conserved end residues are part of each CDR3. D genes are given only for firm matches. The size entry is marked missing in some rows and otherwise reads once, few, many or a size class.

13,TRBV7-3,.,TRBJ2-7,.,CASSLREPAEQYF,TGTGCCAGCAGCTTAAGAGAGCCGGCCGAGCAGTACTTC
15,TRBV9,.,TRBJ1-5,.,CASSVGGGDNQPQHF,TGTGCCAGCAGCGTAGGCGGGGGGGACAATCAGCCCCAGCATTTT
13,TRBV28,.,TRBJ1-2,.,CASSSPGSGGYTF,TGTGCCAGCAGTTCCCCCGGGAGTGGTGGCTACACCTTC
12,TRBV29-1,.,TRBJ2-7,.,CSVARESYEQYF,TGCAGCGTTGCCAGGGAATCCTACGAGCAGTACTTC
13,TRBV7-2,.,TRBJ1-2,.,CASTLFGKYGYTF,TGTGCCAGCACCCTATTTGGGAAATATGGCTACACCTTC
19,TRBV14,TRBD2,TRBJ2-5,.,CASSHHFGSLAGGRETQYF,TGTGCCAGCAGCCACCACTTTGGATCCCTAGCGGGGGGTCGAGAGACCCAGTACTTC
16,TRBV18,.,TRBJ2-1,.,CASSITGPPSHNEQFF,TGTGCCAGCTCGATTACCGGGCCCCCATCCCACAATGAGCAGTTCTTC
17,TRBV5-1,.,TRBJ1-2,.,CASSLEAGSLANYGYTF,TGCGCCAGCAGCTTGGAGGCAGGGAGCCTAGCTAACTATGGCTACACCTTC
14,TRBV7-9,.,TRBJ1-1,.,CASTHYGVNTEAFF,TGTGCCAGCACCCACTACGGGGTGAACACTGAAGCTTTCTTT
15,TRBV11-2,.,TRBJ2-7,.,CASSLVGKGSYEQYF,TGTGCCAGCAGCTTAGTGGGAAAGGGATCCTACGAGCAGTACTTC
14,TRBV11-3,.,TRBJ2-1,.,CASSRTPLGNEQFF,TGTGCCAGCAGCCGGACACCTTTGGGCAATGAGCAGTTCTTC
16,TRBV4-2,TRBD1,TRBJ1-1,.,CASSQDVRRTGGEAFF,TGTGCCAGCAGCCAAGACGTCCGAAGAACAGGGGGCGAAGCTTTCTTT
12,TRBV10-2,.,TRBJ1-5,.,CASSSGNQPQHF,TGCGCCAGCAGTTCGGGCAATCAGCCCCAGCATTTT
14,TRBV5-1,.,TRBJ1-1,.,CASSFGVLNTEAFF,TGCGCCAGCAGCTTTGGGGTATTAAACACTGAAGCTTTCTTT
17,TRBV4-2,.,TRBJ1-5,.,CASSQEPQGLGGQPQHF,TGTGCCAGCAGCCAAGAACCCCAGGGCTTAGGAGGTCAGCCCCAGCATTTT
13,TRBV28,.,TRBJ1-3,.,CASSDFSGNTIYF,TGTGCCAGCAGCGACTTCTCTGGAAACACCATATATTTT
17,TRBV18,TRBD1,TRBJ1-5,.,CASSPSTGAMRNQPQHF,TGTGCCAGCTCACCCTCGACAGGGGCTATGCGCAATCAGCCCCAGCATTTT
14,TRBV29-1,.,TRBJ2-2,.,CSVVAQGFTGELFF,TGCAGCGTTGTTGCACAGGGATTCACCGGGGAGCTGTTTTTT
17,TRBV18,.,TRBJ1-3,.,CASSLAFTGSGGNTIYF,TGTGCCAGCTCACTCGCCTTTACAGGGTCCGGCGGAAACACCATATATTTT
14,TRBV5-5,.,TRBJ1-5,few,CASSRLGEGQPQHF,TGTGCCAGCAGCCGTCTGGGAGAAGGTCAGCCCCAGCATTTT
14,TRBV6-5,TRBD2,TRBJ2-1,.,CASSYASGGYEQFF,TGTGCCAGCAGTTACGCTAGCGGGGGGTATGAGCAGTTCTTC
14,TRBV7-6,.,TRBJ2-1,.,CASSLAGGYNEQFF,TGTGCCAGCAGCTTAGCTGGGGGCTACAATGAGCAGTTCTTC
17,TRBV5-4,TRBD2,TRBJ2-4,.,CASSLSIAGGPSNIQYF,TGTGCCAGCAGCTTGTCCATCGCGGGGGGGCCGTCGAACATTCAGTACTTC
13,TRBV7-9,.,TRBJ1-6,.,CTSSSTGDSPLHF,TGTACCAGCAGCTCAACCGGGGATTCACCCCTCCACTTT
13,TRBV29-1,.,TRBJ1-5,.,CSVLVSVNQPQHF,TGCAGCGTTTTGGTTTCGGTTAATCAGCCCCAGCATTTT
15,TRBV7-8,.,TRBJ1-1,.,CASSPQTASNTEAFF,TGTGCCAGCAGCCCACAGACAGCCTCGAACACTGAAGCTTTCTTT
16,TRBV7-8,.,TRBJ2-6,.,CASSALIGSGANVLTF,TGTGCCAGCAGCGCGTTAATTGGCTCTGGGGCCAACGTCCTGACTTTC
15,TRBV7-2,.,TRBJ1-3,.,CASSLALTGRNTIYF,TGTGCCAGCAGCTTAGCGTTAACAGGGAGAAACACCATATATTTT
15,TRBV4-2,TRBD1,TRBJ1-2,.,CASSKTQGELYGYTF,TGTGCCAGCAGCAAGACCCAGGGGGAACTCTATGGCTACACCTTC
14,TRBV5-1,.,TRBJ1-1,.,CASSSSGGNTEAFF,TGCGCCAGCAGCTCTTCCGGGGGCAACACTGAAGCTTTCTTT
14,TRBV7-9,.,TRBJ1-1,once,CASSLAGGSTEAFF,TGTGCCAGCAGCTTAGCAGGGGGGTCCACTGAAGCTTTCTTT
17,TRBV5-6,TRBD1,TRBJ1-2,.,CASSGDRVLSAYYGYTF,TGTGCCAGCAGCGGGGACAGGGTCCTATCTGCCTACTATGGCTACACCTTC
13,TRBV11-2,.,TRBJ1-4,.,CASSKATNEKLFF,TGTGCCAGCAGTAAGGCAACTAATGAAAAACTGTTTTTT
14,TRBV9,.,TRBJ1-3,.,CASSPQVSGNTIYF,TGTGCCAGCAGCCCTCAGGTTTCTGGAAACACCATATATTTT
16,TRBV2,.,TRBJ2-7,.,CASSERAYGREDEQYF,TGTGCCAGCAGTGAACGAGCGTATGGCAGGGAGGACGAGCAGTACTTC
15,TRBV6-6,.,TRBJ1-5,.,CASSYRDTLNQPQHF,TGTGCCAGCAGTTACCGGGACACACTCAATCAGCCCCAGCATTTT
14,TRBV19,.,TRBJ1-1,once,CASSMAAMNTEAFF,TGTGCCAGTAGTATGGCCGCCATGAACACTGAAGCTTTCTTT
15,TRBV25-1,TRBD1,TRBJ2-7,.,CASSDGQDWRYEQYF,TGTGCCAGCAGTGACGGACAGGACTGGCGCTACGAGCAGTACTTC
13,TRBV2,TRBD2,TRBJ2-7,once,CAILAGGAYEQYF,TGTGCCATCCTAGCGGGGGGCGCCTACGAGCAGTACTTC
13,TRBV18,.,TRBJ2-7,few,CASSPPGLLEQYF,TGTGCCAGCTCACCACCGGGACTTCTCGAGCAGTACTTC
14,TRBV5-1,.,TRBJ1-1,.,CASSTRGWGTEAFF,TGCGCCAGCAGCACTAGGGGGTGGGGCACTGAAGCTTTCTTT
15,TRBV5-1,.,TRBJ1-5,.,CASSKSGQQNQPQHF,TGCGCCAGCAGCAAATCGGGGCAGCAGAATCAGCCCCAGCATTTT
13,TRBV6-1,.,TRBJ1-4,.,CASSAGMSEKLFF,TGTGCCAGCAGTGCTGGGATGAGTGAAAAACTGTTTTTT
15,TRBV29-1,TRBD1,TRBJ2-7,once,CSVEDQGQGYHEQYF,TGCAGCGTTGAAGATCAGGGACAGGGGTACCACGAGCAGTACTTC
15,TRBV7-3,TRBD2,TRBJ2-2,once,CASSEWTSVTGELFF,TGTGCCAGCAGCGAATGGACTAGTGTGACCGGGGAGCTGTTTTTT
14,TRBV5-1,TRBD1,TRBJ2-5,.,CASSPDRGQETQYF,TGCGCCAGCAGCCCGGACAGGGGCCAAGAGACCCAGTACTTC
15,TRBV19,TRBD2,TRBJ2-3,.,CASSRTSGGADTQYF,TGTGCCAGTAGCAGGACTAGCGGGGGGGCAGATACGCAGTATTTT
13,TRBV9,.,TRBJ1-5,.,CASSAGERAPQHF,TGTGCCAGCAGCGCTGGGGAACGAGCGCCCCAGCATTTT
16,TRBV4-1,.,TRBJ2-3,.,CASSQERWGGTDTQYF,TGCGCCAGCAGCCAAGAACGATGGGGGGGCACAGATACGCAGTATTTT